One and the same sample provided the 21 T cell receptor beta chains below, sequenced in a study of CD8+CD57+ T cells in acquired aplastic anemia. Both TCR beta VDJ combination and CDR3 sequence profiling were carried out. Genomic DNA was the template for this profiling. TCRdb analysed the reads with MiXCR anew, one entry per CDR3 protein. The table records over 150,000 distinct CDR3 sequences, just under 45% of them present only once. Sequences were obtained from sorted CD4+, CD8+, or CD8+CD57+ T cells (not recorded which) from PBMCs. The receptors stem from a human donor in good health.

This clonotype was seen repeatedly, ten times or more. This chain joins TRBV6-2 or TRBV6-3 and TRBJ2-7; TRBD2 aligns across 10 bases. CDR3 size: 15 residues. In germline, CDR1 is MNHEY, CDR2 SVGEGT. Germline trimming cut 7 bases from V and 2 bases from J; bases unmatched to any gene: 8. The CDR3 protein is CASKPLLAGTYEQYF. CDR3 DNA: TGTGCCAGCAAACCCCTACTAGCGGGAACCTACGAGCAGTACTTC.

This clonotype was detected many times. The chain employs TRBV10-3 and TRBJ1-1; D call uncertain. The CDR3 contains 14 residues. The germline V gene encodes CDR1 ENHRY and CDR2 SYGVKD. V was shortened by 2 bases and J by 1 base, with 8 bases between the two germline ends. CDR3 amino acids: CAISEGIQNTEAFF. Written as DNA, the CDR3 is TGTGCCATCAGTGAGGGCATACAGAACACTGAAGCTTTCTTT.

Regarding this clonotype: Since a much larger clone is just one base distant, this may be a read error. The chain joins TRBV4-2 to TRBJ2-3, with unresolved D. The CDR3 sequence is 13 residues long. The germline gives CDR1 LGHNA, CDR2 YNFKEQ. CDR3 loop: CASGQDWQDTQYF. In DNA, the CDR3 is TGTGCCAGCGGCCAAGACTGGCAAGATACGCAGTATTTT.

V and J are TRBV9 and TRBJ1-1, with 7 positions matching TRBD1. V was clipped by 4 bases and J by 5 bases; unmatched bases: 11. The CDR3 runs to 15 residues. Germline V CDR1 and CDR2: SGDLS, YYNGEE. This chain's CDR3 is CASSPDLTGRTEAFF. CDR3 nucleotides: TGTGCCAGCAGCCCAGACTTGACAGGGCGAACTGAAGCTTTCTTT.

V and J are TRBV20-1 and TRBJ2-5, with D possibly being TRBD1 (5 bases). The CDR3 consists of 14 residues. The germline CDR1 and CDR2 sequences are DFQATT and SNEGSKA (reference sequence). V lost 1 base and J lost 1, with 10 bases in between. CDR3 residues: CSARALDTQETQYF. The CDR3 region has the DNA TGCAGTGCTAGAGCATTGGACACCCAAGAGACCCAGTACTTC.

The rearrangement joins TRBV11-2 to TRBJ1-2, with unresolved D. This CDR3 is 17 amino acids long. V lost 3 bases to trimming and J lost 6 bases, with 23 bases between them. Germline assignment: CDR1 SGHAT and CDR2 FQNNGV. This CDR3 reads CASSFDPLRARLDGYTF. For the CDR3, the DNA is TGTGCCAGCAGCTTTGACCCACTGAGGGCCAGATTGGATGGCTACACCTTC.

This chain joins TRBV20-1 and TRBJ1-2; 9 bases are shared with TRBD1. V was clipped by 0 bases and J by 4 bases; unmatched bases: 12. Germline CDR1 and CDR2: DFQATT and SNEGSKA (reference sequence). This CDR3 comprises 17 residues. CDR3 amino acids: CSARESRDRASGYGYTF. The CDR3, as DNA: TGCAGTGCTAGAGAGTCCCGGGACAGGGCGAGCGGCTATGGCTACACCTTC.

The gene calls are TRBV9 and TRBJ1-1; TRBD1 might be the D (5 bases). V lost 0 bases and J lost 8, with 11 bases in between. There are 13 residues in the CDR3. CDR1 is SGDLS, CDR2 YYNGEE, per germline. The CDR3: CASSVVQGREAFF. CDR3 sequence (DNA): TGTGCCAGCAGCGTAGTGCAGGGTAGGGAAGCTTTCTTT.

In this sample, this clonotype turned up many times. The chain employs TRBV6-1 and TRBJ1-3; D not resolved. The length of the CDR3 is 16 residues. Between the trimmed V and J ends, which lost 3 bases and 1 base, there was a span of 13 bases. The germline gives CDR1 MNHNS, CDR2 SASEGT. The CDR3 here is CASSENTGGSGNTIYF. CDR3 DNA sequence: TGTGCCAGCAGTGAGAATACGGGAGGTTCTGGAAACACCATATATTTT.

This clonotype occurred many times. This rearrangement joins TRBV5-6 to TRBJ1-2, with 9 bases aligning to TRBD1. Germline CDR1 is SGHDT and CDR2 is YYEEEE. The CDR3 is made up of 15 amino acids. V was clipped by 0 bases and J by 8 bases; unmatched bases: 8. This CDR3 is CASSLAGTGFGGYTF. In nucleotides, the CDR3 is TGTGCCAGCAGCTTGGCCGGGACAGGGTTCGGAGGCTACACCTTC.

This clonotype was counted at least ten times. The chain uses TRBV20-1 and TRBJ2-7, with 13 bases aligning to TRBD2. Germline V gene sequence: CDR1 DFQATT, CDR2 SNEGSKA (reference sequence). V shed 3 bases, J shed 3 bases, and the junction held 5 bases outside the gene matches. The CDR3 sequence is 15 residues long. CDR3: CSARSLAGGFYEQYF. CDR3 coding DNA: TGCAGTGCTAGGTCACTAGCGGGAGGGTTCTACGAGCAGTACTTC.

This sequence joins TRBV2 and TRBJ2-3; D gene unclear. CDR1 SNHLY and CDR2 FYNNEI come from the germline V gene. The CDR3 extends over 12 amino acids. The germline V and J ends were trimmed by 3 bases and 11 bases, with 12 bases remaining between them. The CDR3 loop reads CASSDVSWVQYF. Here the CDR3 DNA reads TGTGCCAGCAGTGACGTCAGCTGGGTGCAGTATTTT.

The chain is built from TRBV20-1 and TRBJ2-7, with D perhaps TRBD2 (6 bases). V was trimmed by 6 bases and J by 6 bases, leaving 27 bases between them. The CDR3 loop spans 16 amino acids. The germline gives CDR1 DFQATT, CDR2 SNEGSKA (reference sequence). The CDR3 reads CSASSYTYGVSGEQYF. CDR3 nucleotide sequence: TGCAGTGCCAGCAGTTACACTTACGGGGTTAGCGGCGAGCAGTACTTC.

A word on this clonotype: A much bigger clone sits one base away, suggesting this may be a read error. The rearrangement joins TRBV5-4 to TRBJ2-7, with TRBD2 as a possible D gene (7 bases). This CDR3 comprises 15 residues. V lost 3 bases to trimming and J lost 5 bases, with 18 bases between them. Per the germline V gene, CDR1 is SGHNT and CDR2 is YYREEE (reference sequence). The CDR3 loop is CASSSGGGSFHEQYF. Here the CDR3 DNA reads TGTGCCAGCAGCTCGGGGGGCGGGAGTTTCCACGAGCAGTACTTC.

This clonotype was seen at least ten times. DNA of the CDR3: TGTGCCAGCAGCTTCAGCGGAAACCGCACAAGAGATACGCAGTATTTT. Protein: CASSFSGNRTRDTQYF. The rearrangement links TRBV7-2 to TRBJ2-3, with D perhaps TRBD2 (5 bases). From germline, CDR1 is SGHTA and CDR2 FQGNSA. The CDR3 runs 16 residues. The germline V and J ends were trimmed by 3 bases and 5 bases, with 18 bases remaining between them.

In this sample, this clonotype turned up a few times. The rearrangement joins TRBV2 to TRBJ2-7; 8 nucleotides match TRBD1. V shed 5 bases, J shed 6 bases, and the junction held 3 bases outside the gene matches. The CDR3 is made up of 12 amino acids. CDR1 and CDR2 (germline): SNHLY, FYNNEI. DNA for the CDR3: TGTGCCAGCAGTCGGACAGGGTCCGAGCAGTACTTC. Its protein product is CASSRTGSEQYF.

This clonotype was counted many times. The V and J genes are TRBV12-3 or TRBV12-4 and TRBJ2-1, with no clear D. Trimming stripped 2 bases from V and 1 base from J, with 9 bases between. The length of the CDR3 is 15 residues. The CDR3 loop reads CASSLKGNSYNEQFF. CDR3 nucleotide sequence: TGTGCCAGCAGTTTAAAGGGAAATTCCTACAATGAGCAGTTCTTC.

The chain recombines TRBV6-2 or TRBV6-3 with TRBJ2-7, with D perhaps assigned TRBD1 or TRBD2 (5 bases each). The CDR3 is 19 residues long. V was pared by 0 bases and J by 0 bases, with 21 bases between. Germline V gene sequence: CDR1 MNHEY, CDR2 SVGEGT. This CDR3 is CASSYSRFGTGSNSYEQYF. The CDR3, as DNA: TGTGCCAGCAGTTACTCGAGGTTCGGGACGGGGAGTAACTCCTACGAGCAGTACTTC.

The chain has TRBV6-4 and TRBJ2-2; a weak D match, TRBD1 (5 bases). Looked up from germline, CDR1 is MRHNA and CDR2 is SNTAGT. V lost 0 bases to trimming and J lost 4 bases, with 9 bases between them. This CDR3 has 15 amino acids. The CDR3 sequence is CASSDSRVGTGELFF. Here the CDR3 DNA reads TGTGCCAGCAGTGACTCCAGGGTGGGCACCGGGGAGCTGTTTTTT.

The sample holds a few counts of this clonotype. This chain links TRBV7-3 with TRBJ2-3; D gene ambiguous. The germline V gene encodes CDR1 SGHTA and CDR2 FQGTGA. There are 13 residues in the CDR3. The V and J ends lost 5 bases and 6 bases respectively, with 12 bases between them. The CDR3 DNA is TGTGCCAGCAGCCCTACCAAAGGTGATACGCAGTATTTT. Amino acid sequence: CASSPTKGDTQYF. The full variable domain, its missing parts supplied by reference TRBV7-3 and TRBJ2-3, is GAGVSQTPSNKVTEKGKYVELRCDPISGHTALYWYRQSLGQGPEFLIYFQGTGAADDSGLPNDRFFAVRPEGSVSTLKIQRTERGDSAVYLCASSPTKGDTQYFGPGTRLTVL.

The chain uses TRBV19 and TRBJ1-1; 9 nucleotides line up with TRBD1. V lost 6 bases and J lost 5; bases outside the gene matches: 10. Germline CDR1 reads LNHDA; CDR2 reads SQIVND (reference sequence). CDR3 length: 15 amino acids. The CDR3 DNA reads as TGTGCCAGTAGGCCAGAACAGGGGGCGCGGACTGAAGCTTTCTTT. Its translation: CASRPEQGARTEAFF.